The source of this TCR beta chain is a study of EBV T-cell therapy then PD-1 blockade in nasopharyngeal carcinoma. As to this clone: No antigen is known for it.

Trimming at V came to 4 bases and at J to 4 bases, leaving 4 bases not matched to a gene. The germline V gene encodes CDR1 MNHEY and CDR2 SVGAGI. This CDR3 comprises 15 residues. Noted treatment: AdE1-LMPpoly-expanded autologous EBV-specific T-cell therapy followed by anti-PD-1 nivolumab. TCRdb's table, derived via immunoSEQ multiplex PCR, lists solely in-frame clones and lacks some. Of 20,000 to 25,000 clones in the sample, approximately 80% were seen once. The sequences come from CD8+ T cells from blood, collected at roughly day 65 from a patient whose treatment included autologous EBV-specific T cells and nivolumab. The rearrangement links TRBV6-5 to TRBJ2-2; 9 bases align to TRBD2. This TCR came from a middle-aged man with nasopharyngeal carcinoma. The CDR3 sequence is CASSSTSGTTGELFF. The CDR3 DNA sequence: TGTGCCAGCAGTTCGACTAGCGGAACCACCGGGGAGCTGTTTTTT.